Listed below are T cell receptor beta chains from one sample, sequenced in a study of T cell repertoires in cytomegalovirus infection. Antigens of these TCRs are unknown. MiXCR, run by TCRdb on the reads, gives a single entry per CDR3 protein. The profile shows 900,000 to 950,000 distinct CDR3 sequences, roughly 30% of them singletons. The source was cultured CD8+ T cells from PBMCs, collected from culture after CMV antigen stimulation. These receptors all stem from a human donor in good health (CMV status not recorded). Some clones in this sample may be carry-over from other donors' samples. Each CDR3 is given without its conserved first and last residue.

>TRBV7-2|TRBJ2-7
ASNFFPNNSYEQY
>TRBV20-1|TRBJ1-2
SARDFLGTYGYT
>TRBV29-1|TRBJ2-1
SVKGFTGTGFNEQF
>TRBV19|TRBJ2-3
ASSRLQGPPTDTQY
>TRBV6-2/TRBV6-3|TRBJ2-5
ASRWGRETQY
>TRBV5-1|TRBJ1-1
ASSFTFGGIYLENTEAF
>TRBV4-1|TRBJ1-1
ASSQLEGGGRTF
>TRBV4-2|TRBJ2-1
ASSPTGTGEYNEQF
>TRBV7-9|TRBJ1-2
ASSGLGYGNYGYT
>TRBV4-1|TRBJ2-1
ASSHQRTGSPYNEQF
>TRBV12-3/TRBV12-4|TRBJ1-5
ANRRDSNQPQH
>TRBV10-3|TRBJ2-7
AISESPYEQY
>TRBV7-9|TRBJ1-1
ASSPGQGINTEAF
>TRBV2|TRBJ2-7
ASSVASGGHYEQY
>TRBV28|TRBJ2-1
ASSSFRRGASYNEQF
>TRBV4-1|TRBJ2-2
ASSQVGQSNTGELF
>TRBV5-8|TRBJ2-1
ASSLAGGTLNEQF
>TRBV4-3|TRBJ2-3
ASSHILAGITDTQY
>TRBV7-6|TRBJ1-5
ASSLGEGWDQPQH
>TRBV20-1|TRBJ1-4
SATPTGLGEKLF
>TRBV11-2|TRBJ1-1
ASSLWSRTANTEAF
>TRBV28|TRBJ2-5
ASSSERGGVQETQY
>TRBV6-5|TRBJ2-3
ASSYRGEPDTQY
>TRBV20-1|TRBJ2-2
SARPEGHYTGELF
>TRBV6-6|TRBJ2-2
ASSYLGDRGFRELF
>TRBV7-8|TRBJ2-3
ASSFAGWDTQY
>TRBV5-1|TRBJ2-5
ASSSNLDRGETQY
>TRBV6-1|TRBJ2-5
ASSENTGKVTQY
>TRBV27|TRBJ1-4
ASSLAGYEKLF
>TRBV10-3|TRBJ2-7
AISRLGGTGAKYEQY
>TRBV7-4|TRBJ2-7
ASSLEGGNTYEQY
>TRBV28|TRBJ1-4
ASSVTGEEKLF
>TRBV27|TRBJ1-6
ASSSGDGYNSPLH